This T cell receptor (beta chain) was recorded in a study of Graves' ophthalmopathy and Graves' hyperthyroidism. Newly diagnosed, the hyperthyroidism patients had under 2 months' duration and were aged 18 to 65. Among the exclusions were patients with other autoimmune diseases, uncontrolled infections, pregnancy or lactation. This clonotype was observed many times. Its matching antigen is unknown. Findings of the study overall: Blood repertoires reportedly contained most expanded thyroid clonotypes above 0.001 frequency.

Germline CDR1 is SQVTM and CDR2 is ANQGSEA. The V gene end was trimmed by 3 bases and the J gene end by 2 bases; junction bases not matched to a gene: 5. The CDR3 extends over 14 amino acids. RNA transcripts served as template for amplifying TCR beta CDR3 sequences. The first-round RT-PCR employed HTBI primers together with the Qiagen OneStep RT-PCR kit. A multiplex PCR was then performed as the second round. TCRdb ran MiXCR on the multiplex PCR reads and lists one entry per CDR3 protein. The sample holds just over 400,000 distinct CDR3 sequences, around 20% seen once. The origin of this receptor is a woman between 18 and 29 years old with stable Graves' hyperthyroidism. The sample taken for sequencing was peripheral blood. This sequence joins TRBV29-1 and TRBJ2-5; TRBD1 aligns across 8 bases. DNA of the CDR3: TGCAGCGTTGACAATCAGGGGGCACAAGAGACCCAGTACTTC. Its protein is CSVDNQGAQETQYF.